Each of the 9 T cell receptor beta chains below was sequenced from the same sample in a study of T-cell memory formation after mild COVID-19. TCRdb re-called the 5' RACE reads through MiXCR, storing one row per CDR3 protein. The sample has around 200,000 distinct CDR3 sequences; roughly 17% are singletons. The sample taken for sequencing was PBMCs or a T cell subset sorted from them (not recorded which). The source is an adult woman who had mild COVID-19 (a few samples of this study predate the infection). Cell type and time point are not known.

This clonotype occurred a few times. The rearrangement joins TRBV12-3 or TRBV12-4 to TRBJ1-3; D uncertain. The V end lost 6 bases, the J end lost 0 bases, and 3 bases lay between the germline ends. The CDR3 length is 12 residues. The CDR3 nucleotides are TGTGCCAGCAGGGACTCTGGAAACACCATATATTTT. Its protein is CASRDSGNTIYF.

CDR3 in amino acids: CASSQGGENTEAFF. As DNA, the CDR3 is TGTGCCAGCAGCCAAGGGGGCGAGAACACTGAAGCTTTCTTT. The chain combines TRBV7-9 with TRBJ1-1; TRBD1 aligns across 7 bases. The CDR3 runs 14 residues. With V trimmed by 5 bases and J by 1 base, 4 bases remained unmatched. CDR1 SEHNR and CDR2 FQNEAQ come from the germline V gene (reference sequence).

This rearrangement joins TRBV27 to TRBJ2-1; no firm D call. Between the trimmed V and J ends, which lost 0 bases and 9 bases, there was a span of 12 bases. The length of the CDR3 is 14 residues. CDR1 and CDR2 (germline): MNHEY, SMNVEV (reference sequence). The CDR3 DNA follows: TGTGCCAGCAGTTTATCCCGTGGGGTTAGTGAGCAGTTCTTC. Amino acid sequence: CASSLSRGVSEQFF.

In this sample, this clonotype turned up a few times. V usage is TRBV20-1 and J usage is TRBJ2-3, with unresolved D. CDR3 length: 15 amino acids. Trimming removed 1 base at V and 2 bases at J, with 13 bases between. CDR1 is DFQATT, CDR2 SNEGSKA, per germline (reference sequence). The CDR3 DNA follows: TGCAGTGCTAGAGCACTTTTACAGTACACAGATACGCAGTATTTT. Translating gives CSARALLQYTDTQYF.

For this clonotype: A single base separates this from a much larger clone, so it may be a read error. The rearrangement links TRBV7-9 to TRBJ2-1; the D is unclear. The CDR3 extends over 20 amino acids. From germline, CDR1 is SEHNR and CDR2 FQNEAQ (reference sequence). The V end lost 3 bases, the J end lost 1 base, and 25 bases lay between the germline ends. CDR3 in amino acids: CASSFRDFRAMVRSYNEQFF. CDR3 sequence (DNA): TGTGCCAGCAGCTTCCGAGACTTCCGAGCCATGGTTCGATCCTACAATGAGCAGTTCTTC.

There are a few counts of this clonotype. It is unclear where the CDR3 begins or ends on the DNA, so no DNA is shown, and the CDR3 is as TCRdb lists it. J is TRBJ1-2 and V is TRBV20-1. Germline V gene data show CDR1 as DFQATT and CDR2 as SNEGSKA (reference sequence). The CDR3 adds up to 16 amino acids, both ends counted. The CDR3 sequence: CSASVPDIISGYGYTF.

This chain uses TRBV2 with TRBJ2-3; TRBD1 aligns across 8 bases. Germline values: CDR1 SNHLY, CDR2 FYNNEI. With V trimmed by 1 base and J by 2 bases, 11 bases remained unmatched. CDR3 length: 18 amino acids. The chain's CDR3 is CASSEGLQGAGDTDTQYF. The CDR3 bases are TGTGCCAGCAGTGAAGGCCTCCAGGGGGCTGGAGACACAGATACGCAGTATTTT.

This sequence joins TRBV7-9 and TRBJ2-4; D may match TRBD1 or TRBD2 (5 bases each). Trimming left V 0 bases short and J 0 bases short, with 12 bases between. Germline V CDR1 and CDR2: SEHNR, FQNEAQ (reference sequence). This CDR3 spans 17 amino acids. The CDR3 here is CASSLAGTGIAKNIQYF. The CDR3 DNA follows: TGTGCCAGCAGCTTAGCCGGGACCGGGATAGCCAAAAACATTCAGTACTTC.

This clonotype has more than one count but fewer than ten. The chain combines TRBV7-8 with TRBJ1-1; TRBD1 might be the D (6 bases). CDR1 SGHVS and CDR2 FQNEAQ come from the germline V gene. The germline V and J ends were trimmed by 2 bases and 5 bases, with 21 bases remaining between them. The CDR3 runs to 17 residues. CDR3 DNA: TGTGCCAGCAGCTTAAGGACAAAGACGACAGGCCGAACTGAAGCTTTCTTT. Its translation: CASSLRTKTTGRTEAFF.